A single sample is the source of the 8 T cell receptor beta chains below, sequenced in a study of blood T cell repertoires in COVID-19 (dated by TCRdb to about 2020). Libraries came from the immunoSEQ multiplex PCR assay. TCRdb took over this immuneACCESS table, retaining in-frame rearrangements with V and J assigned. Such tables are incomplete; in checked studies, under half of the missing clones stem from an unresolved V gene, and the remainder is unexplained. Counted in this sample were roughly 60,000 clones; about 81% of them appeared once. The ten largest clones take up 14% to 15% of the sample. The sequencing sample was made of peripheral blood. Receptors were obtained from a man older than 75 with acute or convalescent COVID-19.

The chain carries TRBV20-1 and TRBJ2-5; D not resolved. Between the trimmed V and J ends, which lost 6 bases and 0 bases, there was a span of 5 bases. Germline V gene data show CDR1 as DFQATT and CDR2 as SNEGSKA (reference sequence). This CDR3 region has 11 residues. This chain's CDR3 is CSAEHQETQYF. The CDR3 region has the DNA TGCAGTGCAGAGCACCAAGAGACCCAGTACTTC.

The chain carries TRBV6-2 or TRBV6-3 and TRBJ2-1; 9 bases map to TRBD1. CDR1 is MNHEY and CDR2 is SVGEGT in the germline V gene. The J segment lost 1 base and the V segment lost 2 bases, leaving 6 bases of the junction unmatched. This CDR3 has 17 residues. This chain's CDR3 is CASSYGTGLRSYNEQFF. DNA for the CDR3: TGTGCCAGCAGTTACGGGACAGGGCTTCGATCCTACAATGAGCAGTTCTTC.

V gene TRBV6-4 combines with J gene TRBJ2-7; 8 bases align to TRBD1. With V trimmed by 4 bases and J by 5 bases, 7 bases remained unmatched. Germline loops: CDR1 MRHNA, CDR2 SNTAGT. The CDR3 has 14 amino acids. In DNA form, the CDR3 reads TGTGCCAGCAGTGTTGGGGACAGGTGCCACGAGCAGTACTTC. Protein sequence: CASSVGDRCHEQYF.

The rearrangement joins TRBV9 to TRBJ2-1, with unresolved D. Germline assignment: CDR1 SGDLS and CDR2 YYNGEE. The CDR3 is 18 amino acids. With 0 bases removed from V and 0 bases from J, the gap between germline ends came to 16 bases. In DNA form, the CDR3 reads TGTGCCAGCAGCGTAGGATCACTTGAACTGCCCTCCTACAATGAGCAGTTCTTC. This codes for CASSVGSLELPSYNEQFF.

This rearrangement joins TRBV4-1 to TRBJ1-5; 7 bases match TRBD1. The CDR3 runs to 14 residues. After removal of 2 bases from V and 2 bases from J, the junction contained 0 bases not matched to a gene. Looked up from germline, CDR1 is MGHRA and CDR2 is YSYEKL. The CDR3: CASSQTGGNQPQHF. Written as DNA, the CDR3 is TGCGCCAGCAGCCAAACAGGGGGCAATCAGCCCCAGCATTTT.

This clone came up many times. The chain combines TRBV27 with TRBJ2-2, with unresolved D. Trimming shortened V by 4 bases and J by 8 bases, and 11 bases separated the two germline ends. CDR1 is MNHEY, CDR2 SMNVEV, per germline (reference sequence). This CDR3 is 13 amino acids long. In nucleotides, the CDR3 is TGTGCCAGCAGTTCGGTCCCGGTTGGGGAGCTGTTTTTT. Protein sequence: CASSSVPVGELFF.

The chain recombines TRBV2 with TRBJ1-3; D is perhaps TRBD1 (5 bases). The CDR3 length is 13 residues. Trimming took off 6 bases at V and 7 bases at J, with 13 bases between the two ends. The germline V gene encodes CDR1 SNHLY and CDR2 FYNNEI. The CDR3 reads CASRRDSQNTIYF. The CDR3, as DNA: TGTGCCAGCAGACGCGACAGCCAGAACACCATATATTTT.

This chain uses TRBV9 with TRBJ1-1; D is uncertain. CDR3 length: 14 amino acids. Trimming removed 5 bases from V and 1 base from J, with 12 bases in between. Germline loops: CDR1 SGDLS, CDR2 YYNGEE. The CDR3 DNA reads as TGTGCCAGCAGACGGGGAGACACGAACACTGAAGCTTTCTTT. Translation gives CASRRGDTNTEAFF.